The TCR beta chain under discussion was sequenced for a study of identifying expanded T cells in peripheral blood. Healthy donors had no documented immune events, such as infections, while sampled. Sequenced by immunoSEQ multiplex PCR; TCRdb stores in-frame clones only, minus some. The sample holds 75,000 to 90,000 clones, about 90% seen once. This clonotype originated in a person aged 18-70 years in good health. The sequenced material came from blood.

CDR3 sequence reads: CASTPRGGEQYF. As DNA, the CDR3 is TGTGCCAGCACCCCCCGTGGGGGCGAGCAGTACTTC. This chain links TRBV27 with TRBJ2-7; D is perhaps TRBD1 or TRBD2 (5 bases each). The germline V gene encodes CDR1 MNHEY and CDR2 SMNVEV (reference sequence). V was trimmed by 7 bases and J by 6 bases, leaving 13 bases between them. CDR3 length: 12 residues.